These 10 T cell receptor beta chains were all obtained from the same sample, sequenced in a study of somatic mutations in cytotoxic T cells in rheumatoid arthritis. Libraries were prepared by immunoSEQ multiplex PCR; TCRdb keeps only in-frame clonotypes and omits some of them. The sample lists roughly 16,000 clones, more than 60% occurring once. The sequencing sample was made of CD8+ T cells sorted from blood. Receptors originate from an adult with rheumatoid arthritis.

CDR3 residues: CATVFGTHQETQYF. The CDR3 DNA follows: TGTGCCACCGTCTTCGGGACACACCAAGAGACCCAGTACTTC. The chain employs TRBV9 and TRBJ2-5; D may be TRBD1 (6 bases). The CDR3 has 14 amino acids. Germline V gives CDR1 SGDLS, CDR2 YYNGEE. V was trimmed by 9 bases and J by 0 bases, leaving 15 bases between them.

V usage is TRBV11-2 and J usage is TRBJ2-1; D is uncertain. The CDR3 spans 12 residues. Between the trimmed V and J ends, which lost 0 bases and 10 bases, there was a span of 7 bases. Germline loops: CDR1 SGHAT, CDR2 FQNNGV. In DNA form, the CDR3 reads TGTGCCAGCAGCTTAGAGCCCTGGGAGCAGTTCTTC. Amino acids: CASSLEPWEQFF.

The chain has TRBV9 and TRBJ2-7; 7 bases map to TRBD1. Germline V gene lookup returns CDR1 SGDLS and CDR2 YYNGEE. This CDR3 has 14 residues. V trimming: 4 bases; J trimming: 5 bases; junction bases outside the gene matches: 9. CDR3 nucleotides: TGTGCCAGCAGCCCGGAGACAGGGTTGGACGAGCAGTACTTC. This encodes CASSPETGLDEQYF.

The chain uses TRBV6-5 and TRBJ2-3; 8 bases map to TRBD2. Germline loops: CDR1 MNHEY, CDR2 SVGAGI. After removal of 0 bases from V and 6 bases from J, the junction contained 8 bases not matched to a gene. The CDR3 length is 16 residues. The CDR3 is CASSYSKRGGRDTQYF. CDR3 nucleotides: TGTGCCAGCAGTTACTCGAAACGGGGGGGCCGGGATACGCAGTATTTT.

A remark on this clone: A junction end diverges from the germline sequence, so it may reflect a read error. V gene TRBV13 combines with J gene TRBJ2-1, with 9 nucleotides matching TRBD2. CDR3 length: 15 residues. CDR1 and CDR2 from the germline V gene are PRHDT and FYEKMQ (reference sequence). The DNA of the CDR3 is TGTACCAGCAGCCCGGGACTAGCCGGTTACAATGAGCAGTTCTTC. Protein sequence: CTSSPGLAGYNEQFF. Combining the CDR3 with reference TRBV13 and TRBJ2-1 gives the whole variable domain AAGVIQSPRHLIKEKRETATLKCYPIPRHDTVYWYQQGPGQDPQFLISFYEKMQSDKGSIPDRFSAQQFSDYHSELNMSSLELGDSALYFCTSSPGLAGYNEQFFGPGTRLTVL.

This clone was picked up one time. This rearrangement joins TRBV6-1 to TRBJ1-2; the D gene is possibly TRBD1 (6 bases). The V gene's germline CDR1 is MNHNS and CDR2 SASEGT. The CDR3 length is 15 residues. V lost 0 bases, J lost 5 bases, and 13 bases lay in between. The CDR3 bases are TGTGCCAGCAGTGAAGCGCTGGACAGATCGTATGGCTACACCTTC. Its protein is CASSEALDRSYGYTF.

CDR3 sequence reads: CASSPPYGGEQFF. The CDR3 DNA reads as TGTGCCAGCAGCCCCCCTTATGGCGGTGAGCAGTTCTTC. The chain recombines TRBV9 with TRBJ2-1; D not certain. From germline, CDR1 is SGDLS and CDR2 YYNGEE. The CDR3 runs to 13 residues. With 4 bases removed from V and 9 bases from J, the gap between germline ends came to 14 bases.

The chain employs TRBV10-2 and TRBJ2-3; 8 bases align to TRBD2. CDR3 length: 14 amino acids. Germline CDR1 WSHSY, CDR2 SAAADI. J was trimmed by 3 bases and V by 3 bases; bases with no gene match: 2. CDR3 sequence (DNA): TGCGCCAGCAGTGAACGGGGGGGGACAGATACGCAGTATTTT. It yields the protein CASSERGGTDTQYF.

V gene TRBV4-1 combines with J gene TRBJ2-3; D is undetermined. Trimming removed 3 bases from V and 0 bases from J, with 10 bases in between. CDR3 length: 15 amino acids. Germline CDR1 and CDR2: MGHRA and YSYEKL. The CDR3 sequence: CASSQGGFSTDTQYF. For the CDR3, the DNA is TGCGCCAGCAGCCAGGGTGGGTTCAGCACAGATACGCAGTATTTT.

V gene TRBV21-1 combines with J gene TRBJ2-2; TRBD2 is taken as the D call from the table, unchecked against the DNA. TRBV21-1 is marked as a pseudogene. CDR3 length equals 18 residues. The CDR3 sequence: CASSKAGTTNPNTGELFF. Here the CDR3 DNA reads TGTGCCAGCAGCAAAGCGGGGACTACAAATCCGAACACCGGGGAGCTGTTTTTT.